Reported below is one T cell receptor (beta chain). The sample comes from a study of PD-1 blockade in classical Hodgkin lymphoma. TCRdb keeps only in-frame clones here, not all; method: immunoSEQ multiplex PCR. The sample records fewer than 100,000 clones, approximately 94% being singletons. V gave up 0 bases and J gave up 6 bases; unmatched junction bases: 1. The CDR3 runs to 13 residues. The germline V gene encodes CDR1 MNHEY and CDR2 SVGAGI. As for time point: cycle 4 day 1 (C4D1), after 5 to 7 weeks of nivolumab. In every patient, relapse followed autologous stem cell transplantation, while exposure to brentuximab vedotin differed.

This receptor was identified in a human donor with classical Hodgkin lymphoma. This chain joins TRBV6-5 and TRBJ1-2, with 7 bases aligning to TRBD1. The sequences come from peripheral blood mononuclear cells (PBMCs), collected before the fourth cycle of nivolumab. CDR3 nucleotide sequence: TGTGCCAGCAGTTACTCGACAGGGAATGGCTACACCTTC. Translating gives CASSYSTGNGYTF.